Shown below are 2 T cell receptor beta chains from a single sample sequenced in a study of glioma-infiltrating T cells (dated by TCRdb to about 2016). The sequencer was an Illumina MiSeq. TCR alpha and beta CDR3 regions were amplified with the iRepertoire nested amplicon-rescue multiplex PCR (arm-PCR) platform from RNA. TCRdb cleaned the public reads at Q25 with fastp, built clones with MiXCR and kept in-frame beta chains. All rows with the same CDR3 protein become a single entry with the most common DNA and genes. The table for this sample lists a few hundred thousand distinct CDR3 sequences; around 45% of them were counted only once. 12% of the sample lies in the top ten. The sequencing input was glioma tissue, nonneoplastic brain tissue, or PBMCs (not recorded which). All receptors derive from a human donor with low-grade glioma or glioblastoma, undergoing nonglioma brain surgery, or in good health (not recorded which).

The chain carries TRBV4-2 and TRBJ2-3, with 11 positions matching TRBD2. This CDR3 contains 16 residues. CDR1 and CDR2 from the germline V gene are LGHNA and YNFKEQ. Losses at the gene ends were 0 bases for V and 4 bases for J; bases not matched to a gene: 3. This chain's CDR3 is CASSQEISGRADTQYF. DNA of the CDR3: TGTGCCAGCAGCCAAGAGATTAGCGGGAGGGCAGATACGCAGTATTTT.

The rearrangement joins TRBV3-1 to TRBJ1-1; D call uncertain. Germline V gene sequence: CDR1 LGHDT, CDR2 YNNKEL (reference sequence). V was pared by 4 bases and J by 5 bases, with 11 bases between. The CDR3 has 13 amino acids. CDR3 sequence reads: CASSPSSKTEAFF. CDR3 bases: TGTGCCAGCAGCCCTTCATCGAAAACTGAAGCTTTCTTT.